This passage covers 14 T cell receptor beta chains from one sample sequenced in a study of blood T cell repertoires in COVID-19. Profiled with immunoSEQ multiplex PCR; TCRdb holds only in-frame clones, not every one. The sample lists 140,000 to 150,000 clones; roughly 79% were seen once. Sequenced material: peripheral blood. These receptors all come from a human donor with acute or convalescent COVID-19. The donor label of this sample is uncertain.

The J gene is TRBJ1-1, the V gene TRBV2; 9 bases match TRBD1. The length of the CDR3 is 13 residues. Germline-derived CDR1 and CDR2 are SNHLY and FYNNEI. The J segment lost 8 bases and the V segment lost 6 bases, leaving 7 bases of the junction unmatched. In DNA form, the CDR3 reads TGTGCCAGCAGCGGACAGGGGATTAACGAAGCTTTCTTT. Translation gives CASSGQGINEAFF.

The rearrangement joins TRBV5-5 to TRBJ1-4; D uncertain. The germline V and J ends were trimmed by 2 bases and 6 bases, with 11 bases remaining between them. Germline values: CDR1 SGHKS, CDR2 YYEKEE (reference sequence). This CDR3 is 14 amino acids long. The CDR3: CASSFDLRDEKLFF. Here the CDR3 DNA reads TGTGCCAGCAGCTTTGACCTGAGGGATGAAAAACTGTTTTTT.

The chain links TRBV21-1 to TRBJ2-7; the table gives TRBD1 as D, unverified against the DNA. TRBV21-1 is marked as a pseudogene. The CDR3 covers 13 residues. Written as DNA, the CDR3 is TGTGCCCCAGGGGGGCAGGGGGCATACGAGCAGTACTTC. Translating gives CAPGGQGAYEQYF.

The chain links TRBV6-1 to TRBJ1-2; TRBD1 is a possible D gene (6 bases). Trimming removed 1 base from V and 5 bases from J, with 11 bases in between. The CDR3 length is 14 residues. Germline CDR1 reads MNHNS; CDR2 reads SASEGT. This chain's CDR3 is CASSEGGRGYGYTF. CDR3 in DNA: TGTGCCAGCAGTGAAGGGGGAAGGGGGTATGGCTACACCTTC.

The chain links TRBV5-1 to TRBJ1-5; unclear D gene. The V gene lost 2 bases and the J gene lost 7 bases, with 10 bases spanning the gap. Germline assignment: CDR1 SGHRS and CDR2 YFSETQ. The CDR3 extends over 13 amino acids. The CDR3: CASSLLTGQPQHF. The CDR3 DNA follows: TGCGCCAGCAGCTTATTAACGGGGCAGCCCCAGCATTTT.

This chain connects TRBV2 to TRBJ1-1; 8 bases agree with TRBD1. The CDR3 spans 15 residues. CDR1 is SNHLY and CDR2 is FYNNEI in the germline V gene. The V segment lost 7 bases and the J segment 1 base; nucleotides outside the gene matches: 8. CDR3 region: CASTSRTGQNTEAFF. CDR3 in DNA: TGTGCCAGCACCTCCAGGACAGGGCAGAACACTGAAGCTTTCTTT.

This clone was observed a handful of times. The chain has TRBV3-1 (or the pseudogene TRBV3-2) and TRBJ2-7; perhaps TRBD1 as D (5 bases). CDR3 length equals 13 residues. V was clipped by 4 bases and J by 1 base, with 8 bases between them. Germline V gene lookup returns CDR1 LGHDT and CDR2 YNNKEL (reference sequence). The CDR3 spells CASSPDSSYEQYF. The CDR3 bases are TGTGCCAGCAGCCCAGACAGTTCCTACGAGCAGTACTTC.

This chain uses TRBV7-9 with TRBJ2-1; D may be TRBD1 (6 bases). The ends were cut back, 3 bases at V and 4 bases at J, with 13 bases in the middle. The CDR3 contains 15 residues. Germline CDR1 SEHNR, CDR2 FQNEAQ (reference sequence). CDR3 sequence: CASSFGPGDYNEQFF. CDR3 sequence (DNA): TGTGCCAGCAGCTTTGGCCCAGGGGATTACAATGAGCAGTTCTTC.

This clone was seen repeatedly, ten times or more. The chain employs TRBV4-1 and TRBJ1-2; tentatively, D is TRBD1 (5 bases). The ends were cut back, 1 base at V and 3 bases at J, with 6 bases in the middle. Germline CDR1 MGHRA, CDR2 YSYEKL. The CDR3 runs 13 residues. The CDR3 here is CASSQGGDYGYTF. CDR3 coding DNA: TGCGCCAGCAGCCAAGGGGGGGACTATGGCTACACCTTC.

This chain uses TRBV6-6 with TRBJ1-2; 10 bases fit TRBD1. Per germline, CDR1 MNHNY and CDR2 SVGAGI (reference sequence). V trimming: 2 bases; J trimming: 8 bases; junction bases outside the gene matches: 5. The CDR3 length is 14 residues. CDR3 loop: CASSYPTGGGGYTF. CDR3 coding DNA: TGTGCCAGCAGTTACCCGACAGGGGGCGGCGGCTACACCTTC.

The rearrangement uses TRBV5-6 and TRBJ2-7, with TRBD1 matching 9 bases. In germline, CDR1 is SGHDT, CDR2 YYEEEE. The V gene end was trimmed by 3 bases and the J gene end by 5 bases; junction bases not matched to a gene: 15. The CDR3 consists of 17 residues. CDR3 sequence (DNA): TGTGCCAGCAGCTCGGCCAGGGCGGGACAGGGAAGGAACGAGCAGTACGTC. Translated: CASSSARAGQGRNEQYV.

V usage is TRBV9 and J usage is TRBJ1-3; possibly TRBD1 for D (5 bases). CDR1 and CDR2 (germline): SGDLS, YYNGEE. CDR3 length: 15 residues. The V end lost 1 base, the J end lost 2 bases, and 10 bases lay between the germline ends. This CDR3 is CASSVRGPPGNTIYF. Here the CDR3 DNA reads TGTGCCAGCAGCGTAAGGGGCCCGCCTGGAAACACCATATATTTT.

This clone has just one count. The chain joins TRBV5-1 to TRBJ1-5, with D tentatively TRBD1 (5 bases). Germline CDR1 and CDR2: SGHRS and YFSETQ. The CDR3 sequence is 17 residues long. Trimming pared 4 bases from V and 3 bases from J, leaving 20 bases between. The CDR3 spells CASSIVRVHYDNQPQHF. Here the CDR3 DNA reads TGCGCCAGCAGCATAGTCAGGGTCCATTATGACAATCAGCCCCAGCATTTT.

This clone has just a few counts. The gene calls are TRBV29-1 and TRBJ1-2, with D perhaps matching TRBD1 (5 bases). V was pared by 6 bases and J by 8 bases, with 22 bases between. The CDR3 contains 14 residues. The germline V gene encodes CDR1 SQVTM and CDR2 ANQGSEA. CDR3 protein: CSVGLGGVAEGYTF. The CDR3 nucleotides read TGCAGCGTGGGATTGGGGGGAGTAGCGGAGGGCTACACCTTC.